Shown below are 20 T cell receptor beta chains from a single sample sequenced in a study of T-cell memory formation after mild COVID-19. TCRdb analysed the 5' RACE reads with MiXCR anew, one entry per CDR3 protein. The table lists approximately 190,000 distinct CDR3 sequences, approximately 16% of them singletons. Sequencing used PBMCs or a T cell subset sorted from them (not recorded which). The origin of the receptors is an adult woman who had mild COVID-19 (a few samples of this study predate the infection). Cell type and time point are not known.

This chain connects TRBV20-1 to TRBJ2-3; 14 bases map to TRBD2. The CDR3 covers 17 residues. J was trimmed by 2 bases and V by 6 bases; bases with no gene match: 10. Germline CDR1 and CDR2: DFQATT and SNEGSKA (reference sequence). The CDR3 region is CSAKTGTSGSITDTQYF. Written as DNA, the CDR3 is TGCAGTGCAAAAACCGGGACTAGCGGGAGTATCACAGATACGCAGTATTTT.

The genes are TRBV14 and TRBJ1-1, with D perhaps TRBD1 (5 bases). Per the germline V gene, CDR1 is SGHDN and CDR2 is FVKESK. The CDR3 consists of 13 residues. Trimming shortened V by 3 bases and J by 5 bases, and 10 bases separated the two germline ends. This CDR3 is CASSHPGRTEAFF. As DNA, the CDR3 is TGTGCCAGCAGCCATCCAGGGCGAACTGAAGCTTTCTTT. Drawing the rest from reference TRBV14 and TRBJ1-1, the complete variable domain is EAGVTQFPSHSVIEKGQTVTLRCDPISGHDNLYWYRRVMGKEIKFLLHFVKESKQDESGMPNNRFLAERTGGTYSTLKVQPAELEDSGVYFCASSHPGRTEAFFGQGTRLTVV.

This clonotype was counted only a few times. This chain links TRBV5-1 with TRBJ2-5, with 10 nucleotides matching TRBD2. The CDR3 runs to 17 residues. CDR1 and CDR2 (germline): SGHRS, YFSETQ. J gave up 5 bases and V 0 bases, and 10 bases lay outside the gene matches. The CDR3 here is CASSLAGAGGQRETQYF. The CDR3 nucleotides are TGCGCCAGCAGCTTGGCCGGAGCGGGGGGGCAACGGGAGACCCAGTACTTC.

The gene calls are TRBV15 and TRBJ1-2; 8 bases match TRBD1. Germline V gene sequence: CDR1 LNHNV, CDR2 YYDKDF (reference sequence). The CDR3 is 12 amino acids. J was trimmed by 7 bases and V by 3 bases; bases with no gene match: 1. The CDR3 DNA reads as TGTGCCACCAGCAGTGGACAGGGTGGCTACACCTTC. Its protein product is CATSSGQGGYTF. Complete variable domain (other parts from reference TRBV15 and TRBJ1-2): DAMVIQNPRYQVTQFGKPVTLSCSQTLNHNVMYWYQQKSSQAPKLLFHYYDKDFNNEADTPDNFQSRRPNTSFCFLDIRSPGLGDTAMYLCATSSGQGGYTFGSGTRLTVV.

The count of this clonotype is one. The chain uses TRBV6-1 and TRBJ2-1; a weak D match, TRBD1 (6 bases). Germline V gives CDR1 MNHNS, CDR2 SASEGT. Trimming removed 10 bases from V and 4 bases from J, with 17 bases in between. This CDR3 has 14 residues. The chain's CDR3 is CAITQGGEYNEQFF. The CDR3 DNA reads TGTGCCATCACACAGGGTGGGGAGTACAATGAGCAGTTCTTC.

This clonotype was found a few times. CDR3 loop: CASSSGANEKLFF. DNA of the CDR3: TGTGCCAGCAGTTCAGGTGCTAATGAAAAACTGTTTTTT. This chain connects TRBV9 to TRBJ1-4; D is unclear. The germline V gene has CDR1 SGDLS and CDR2 YYNGEE. With 5 bases removed from V and 3 bases from J, the gap between germline ends came to 8 bases. The CDR3 runs 13 residues. Complete variable domain (other parts from reference TRBV9 and TRBJ1-4): DSGVTQTPKHLITATGQRVTLRCSPRSGDLSVYWYQQSLDQGLQFLIQYYNGEERAKGNILERFSAQQFPDLHSELNLSSLELGDSALYFCASSSGANEKLFFGSGTQLSVL.

This sequence joins TRBV7-9 and TRBJ1-2, with D maybe TRBD1 (5 bases). Germline CDR1 is SEHNR and CDR2 is FQNEAQ (reference sequence). Between the trimmed V and J ends, which lost 1 base and 7 bases, there was a span of 10 bases. The CDR3 is 13 amino acids. The CDR3 spells CASSLGGTSGYTF. CDR3 sequence (DNA): TGTGCCAGCAGCTTAGGGGGGACGAGTGGCTACACCTTC.

J is TRBJ2-1 and V is TRBV12-3 or TRBV12-4; D ambiguous. This CDR3 has 12 residues. With 1 base removed from V and 15 bases from J, the gap between germline ends came to 13 bases. CDR3 sequence (DNA): TGTGCCAGCAGTTTAGAACTCTCATGGGTGTTCTTC. Its protein is CASSLELSWVFF.

The V and J genes are TRBV5-5 and TRBJ1-1, with 8 bases lining up with TRBD1. This CDR3 contains 15 residues. Per the germline V gene, CDR1 is SGHKS and CDR2 is YYEKEE (reference sequence). With V trimmed by 3 bases and J by 4 bases, 8 bases remained unmatched. For the CDR3, the DNA is TGTGCCAGCAGCTGGGGAGACAGGGGCGGCACTGAAGCTTTCTTT. It yields the protein CASSWGDRGGTEAFF.

The J gene is TRBJ2-5, the V gene TRBV6-5; 8 bases match TRBD1. J lost 0 bases, V lost 6 bases, and 6 bases had no gene match. Germline V gene data show CDR1 as MNHEY and CDR2 as SVGAGI. CDR3 length: 15 residues. In DNA form, the CDR3 reads TGTGCCAGCAGACCTTGGACAGGGAACCAAGAGACCCAGTACTTC. The encoded protein is CASRPWTGNQETQYF.

The CDR3 sequence is CASSFFAQGGASSYEQYF. The CDR3 nucleotides are TGTGCCAGCAGCTTTTTTGCGCAAGGGGGGGCAAGCTCCTACGAGCAGTACTTC. The chain joins TRBV7-2 to TRBJ2-7; D is perhaps TRBD2 (7 bases). This CDR3 contains 18 residues. Germline V gives CDR1 SGHTA, CDR2 FQGNSA. Between the trimmed V and J ends, which lost 3 bases and 0 bases, there was a span of 21 bases. Combining the CDR3 with reference TRBV7-2 and TRBJ2-7 gives the whole variable domain GAGVSQSPSNKVTEKGKDVELRCDPISGHTALYWYRQSLGQGLEFLIYFQGNSAPDKSGLPSDRFSAERTGGSVSTLTIQRTQQEDSAVYLCASSFFAQGGASSYEQYFGPGTRLTVT.

The chain links TRBV11-2 to TRBJ1-1; 7 bases match TRBD1. The CDR3 runs to 13 residues. With 5 bases clipped from V and 10 bases from J, the junction kept 10 bases outside the gene matches. The germline CDR1 and CDR2 sequences are SGHAT and FQNNGV. The CDR3 bases are TGTGCCAGCAGCCAACCTGACAGGGCTGGAGCTTTCTTT. Translating gives CASSQPDRAGAFF.

The chain uses TRBV7-9 and TRBJ2-5; 10 bases are shared with TRBD2. The ends lost 0 bases at V and 4 bases at J; junction bases unmatched: 2. This CDR3 comprises 15 residues. Germline-derived CDR1 and CDR2 are SEHNR and FQNEAQ (reference sequence). The CDR3 protein is CASSLALAGIETQYF. CDR3 nucleotide sequence: TGTGCCAGCAGCTTAGCACTAGCGGGAATAGAGACCCAGTACTTC.

This clonotype was seen a few times. The chain combines TRBV30 with TRBJ2-3; 9 bases agree with TRBD2. The V gene's germline CDR1 is GTSNPN and CDR2 SVGIG (reference sequence). CDR3 length: 15 amino acids. After removal of 1 base from V and 4 bases from J, the junction contained 6 bases not matched to a gene. The CDR3 sequence is CAWSELSGSADTQYF. CDR3 DNA sequence: TGTGCCTGGAGTGAGCTTAGCGGGAGCGCAGATACGCAGTATTTT.

This clonotype was detected only a few times. The chain recombines TRBV6-5 with TRBJ2-5; TRBD2 is a possible D gene (6 bases). V lost 6 bases and J 3 bases, leaving 14 bases between the germline ends. CDR3 length: 14 amino acids. Germline CDR1 reads MNHEY; CDR2 reads SVGAGI. CDR3 region: CASRPRDSKETQYF. CDR3 bases: TGTGCCAGCAGACCCAGGGACTCCAAAGAGACCCAGTACTTC.

The gene calls are TRBV15 and TRBJ2-3, with D perhaps matching TRBD2 (5 bases). V was pared by 5 bases and J by 2 bases, with 20 bases between. Germline V gene lookup returns CDR1 LNHNV and CDR2 YYDKDF (reference sequence). The CDR3 covers 17 residues. The CDR3 DNA is TGTGCCACCAGCCCAGCCTACGGGGAGTTTAACACAGATACGCAGTATTTT. This gives the protein CATSPAYGEFNTDTQYF.

This clonotype was counted between two and nine times. The gene calls are TRBV4-2 and TRBJ2-7; 10 bases are shared with TRBD1. This CDR3 comprises 16 residues. Germline loops: CDR1 LGHNA, CDR2 YNFKEQ. The junction had 8 bases not matched to a gene; V was cut back by 1 base and J by 5 bases. CDR3 nucleotides: TGTGCCAGCAGCCAAGGATGGAGACAGGGGGCCAACGAGCAGTACTTC. This gives the protein CASSQGWRQGANEQYF.

This clonotype came up many times. V is TRBV3-1 and J is TRBJ2-1; 12 positions match TRBD2. Looked up from germline, CDR1 is LGHDT and CDR2 is YNNKEL (reference sequence). The ends lost 4 bases at V and 4 bases at J; junction bases unmatched: 11. The CDR3 has 18 amino acids. This chain's CDR3 is CASSPRTSGTPPYNEQFF. In DNA form, the CDR3 reads TGTGCCAGCAGCCCTAGGACTAGCGGGACTCCTCCTTACAATGAGCAGTTCTTC.

The rearrangement uses TRBV2 and TRBJ1-5, with 11 nucleotides matching TRBD1. V lost 6 bases to trimming and J lost 7 bases; unmatched junction nucleotides: 8. Germline V gene lookup returns CDR1 SNHLY and CDR2 FYNNEI. CDR3 length equals 15 residues. The DNA of the CDR3 is TGTGCCAGCAGGGATAGGACAGGGGGCAGACAGCCCCAGCATTTT. As protein: CASRDRTGGRQPQHF.

V is TRBV3-1 and J is TRBJ2-5; 11 positions agree with TRBD2. CDR3 size: 17 residues. CDR1 is LGHDT, CDR2 YNNKEL, per germline (reference sequence). The V and J ends lost 0 bases and 2 bases, in that order; junction bases with no gene match: 5. CDR3 protein: CASSQEPLAGGQETQYF. The CDR3 DNA is TGTGCCAGCAGCCAAGAACCCCTAGCGGGGGGTCAAGAGACCCAGTACTTC.